The next 17 T cell receptor beta chains were all read from a single sample in a study of cytomegalovirus exposure and HLA in healthy donors. The PCR contained 60 Vbeta and 13 Jbeta primers. Data came from immunoSEQ multiplex PCR; TCRdb stores just in-frame clones and leaves some out. The sample holds around 230,000 clones, 82% seen once. The specimen sequenced was PBMCs. The source is a man in his forties or fifties in good health and CMV-seropositive.

There are a few counts of this clone. The rearrangement joins TRBV5-1 to TRBJ2-3; 9 nucleotides match TRBD2. Trimming cost V 6 bases and J 2 bases; bases outside gene matches: 7. There are 15 residues in the CDR3. Germline V gene sequence: CDR1 SGHRS, CDR2 YFSETQ. This CDR3 is CASNPGLAFTDTQYF. CDR3 in DNA: TGCGCCAGCAACCCTGGACTAGCGTTCACAGATACGCAGTATTTT.

This clone was seen a handful of times. The chain recombines TRBV7-8 with TRBJ2-3; D possibly corresponds to TRBD2 (7 bases). V was shortened by 10 bases and J by 4 bases, with 15 bases between the two germline ends. The germline V gene has CDR1 SGHVS and CDR2 FQNEAQ. This CDR3 contains 13 residues. The CDR3 protein is CATWGGPADTQYF. The CDR3 DNA reads TGTGCCACCTGGGGGGGGCCGGCAGATACGCAGTATTTT.

This sequence joins TRBV27 and TRBJ2-5; 14 positions match TRBD2. Per germline, CDR1 MNHEY and CDR2 SMNVEV (reference sequence). There are 15 residues in the CDR3. The J segment lost 4 bases and the V segment lost 6 bases, leaving 4 bases of the junction unmatched. CDR3 in DNA: TGTGCCAGCAGGGGACTAGCGGGAGTTGGAGAGACCCAGTACTTC. This gives the protein CASRGLAGVGETQYF.

This clone appeared a single time. The rearrangement joins TRBV18 to TRBJ2-5; 10 bases agree with TRBD1. The length of the CDR3 is 15 residues. The germline gives CDR1 KGHSH, CDR2 LQKENI. After removal of 6 bases from V and 4 bases from J, the junction contained 8 bases not matched to a gene. The CDR3 sequence is CASSPDRGQGETQYF. Written as DNA, the CDR3 is TGTGCCAGCTCCCCCGACAGGGGGCAGGGAGAGACCCAGTACTTC. The full variable domain, its missing parts supplied by reference TRBV18 and TRBJ2-5, is NAGVMQNPRHLVRRRGQEARLRCSPMKGHSHVYWYRQLPEEGLKFMVYLQKENIIDESGMPKERFSAEFPKEGPSILRIQQVVRGDSAAYFCASSPDRGQGETQYFGPGTRLLVL.

The chain recombines TRBV7-8 with TRBJ2-5, with a tentative D call TRBD1 (6 bases). From germline, CDR1 is SGHVS and CDR2 FQNEAQ. CDR3 length equals 15 residues. Trimming stripped 4 bases from V and 4 bases from J, with 16 bases between. The CDR3 reads CASSSPADSAETQYF. The CDR3 region has the DNA TGTGCCAGCAGCTCCCCGGCGGACAGTGCAGAGACCCAGTACTTC.

V gene TRBV19 combines with J gene TRBJ1-1, with D unclear. This CDR3 has 15 residues. Between the trimmed V and J ends, which lost 3 bases and 1 base, there was a span of 12 bases. Per germline, CDR1 LNHDA and CDR2 SQIVND (reference sequence). CDR3 sequence (DNA): TGTGCCAGTAGTATCGATAGGGCGGGGAACACTGAAGCTTTCTTT. It yields the protein CASSIDRAGNTEAFF.

The rearrangement joins TRBV6-5 to TRBJ2-1, with TRBD2 identical over 7 bases. CDR3 length: 13 amino acids. Germline lookup yields CDR1 MNHEY and CDR2 SVGAGI. With V trimmed by 2 bases and J by 8 bases, 3 bases remained unmatched. The CDR3 protein is CASSYRAGDEQFF. The CDR3 DNA follows: TGTGCCAGCAGTTACCGTGCGGGGGATGAGCAGTTCTTC.

In DNA, the CDR3 is TGTGCCAGCAGCCCGCAGGGTAGGACCGGGGAGCTGTTTTTT. Its translation is CASSPQGRTGELFF. The chain couples TRBV14 to TRBJ2-2; D is perhaps TRBD1 (5 bases). The CDR3 totals 14 residues. V lost 4 bases to trimming and J lost 5 bases, with 11 bases between them. Germline V gives CDR1 SGHDN, CDR2 FVKESK.

In this sample, this clone turned up a few times. The chain combines TRBV2 with TRBJ1-5, with D possibly TRBD1 on 6 matching bases. The CDR3 contains 15 residues. The germline V gene encodes CDR1 SNHLY and CDR2 FYNNEI. Trimming shortened V by 5 bases and J by 4 bases, and 15 bases separated the two germline ends. The DNA for the CDR3 is TGTGCCAGCAGTTCCGGACAGTTGGCGAATCAGCCCCAGCATTTT. It encodes CASSSGQLANQPQHF.

V usage is TRBV6-6 and J usage is TRBJ1-6; 7 bases are a match to TRBD1. With V trimmed by 4 bases and J by 2 bases, 2 bases remained unmatched. CDR1 MNHNY and CDR2 SVGAGI come from the germline V gene (reference sequence). This CDR3 region has 15 residues. The DNA of the CDR3 is TGTGCCAGCAGTTTCGGACAGGCCTATAATTCACCCCTCCACTTT. This encodes CASSFGQAYNSPLHF.

Only a few counts were recorded for this clone. V is TRBV7-9 and J is TRBJ2-3; D possibly corresponds to TRBD2 (5 bases). The CDR3 runs to 11 residues. CDR1 is SEHNR, CDR2 FQNEAQ, per germline (reference sequence). V shed 8 bases and J shed 6 bases, with 9 bases lying between them. CDR3 loop: CASSDYDTQYF. The CDR3 DNA reads TGTGCCAGCTCCGACTACGATACGCAGTATTTT. Full variable domain (rest looked up from reference TRBV7-9 and TRBJ2-3): DTGVSQNPRHKITKRGQNVTFRCDPISEHNRLYWYRQTLGQGPEFLTYFQNEAQLEKSRLLSDRFSAERPKGSFSTLEIQRTEQGDSAMYLCASSDYDTQYFGPGTRLTVL.

This clone was detected a few times. The chain joins TRBV7-8 to TRBJ1-1, with TRBD1 matching 7 bases. V was clipped by 5 bases and J by 0 bases; unmatched bases: 6. This CDR3 is built from 15 residues. Germline V gene data show CDR1 as SGHVS and CDR2 as FQNEAQ. The DNA for the CDR3 is TGTGCCAGCAGCCCCGAGGGGGCTTTGAACACTGAAGCTTTCTTT. Protein: CASSPEGALNTEAFF.

The genes are TRBV7-9 and TRBJ2-5; TRBD2 aligns across 10 bases. The ends lost 7 bases at V and 5 bases at J; junction bases unmatched: 10. Germline V CDR1 and CDR2: SEHNR, FQNEAQ (reference sequence). This CDR3 spans 15 amino acids. The CDR3 DNA sequence: TGTGCCAGCACCAAAGGAGCGGGAGGGCCGGAGACCCAGTACTTC. Amino acid sequence: CASTKGAGGPETQYF.

This clone was seen only a few times. The chain recombines TRBV5-1 with TRBJ1-5; a possible D gene is TRBD1 (6 bases). Germline lookup yields CDR1 SGHRS and CDR2 YFSETQ. The CDR3 totals 13 residues. V was cut by 1 base and J by 16 bases, with 18 bases left in between. The CDR3, as DNA: TGCGCCAGCAGCTTGTGGGCGGACAGAGATCATCATTTT. Translating gives CASSLWADRDHHF.

This rearrangement joins TRBV2 to TRBJ2-5; 14 bases agree with TRBD2. V lost 5 bases to trimming and J lost 5 bases; unmatched junction nucleotides: 10. The germline V gene encodes CDR1 SNHLY and CDR2 FYNNEI. This CDR3 is built from 17 residues. CDR3 amino acids: CASSRGTSGSGGETQYF. The DNA for the CDR3 is TGTGCCAGCAGTAGAGGGACTAGCGGGAGCGGTGGTGAGACCCAGTACTTC.

Here the CDR3 reads CANNGGTHLDEQFF. In DNA form, the CDR3 reads TGTGCCAACAACGGCGGGACGCACTTGGATGAGCAGTTCTTC. The chain has TRBV6-1 and TRBJ2-1; TRBD2 might be the D (6 bases). V was pared by 10 bases and J by 8 bases, with 21 bases between. The CDR3 is 14 amino acids. CDR1 is MNHNS and CDR2 is SASEGT in the germline V gene.

This sequence joins TRBV18 and TRBJ2-5, with 7 positions matching TRBD2. The V gene end was trimmed by 2 bases and the J gene end by 5 bases; junction bases not matched to a gene: 2. This CDR3 has 13 residues. Germline V gene sequence: CDR1 KGHSH, CDR2 LQKENI. CDR3 nucleotides: TGTGCCAGCTCACCAAGGGGAGGGGAGACCCAGTACTTC. Translation: CASSPRGGETQYF.